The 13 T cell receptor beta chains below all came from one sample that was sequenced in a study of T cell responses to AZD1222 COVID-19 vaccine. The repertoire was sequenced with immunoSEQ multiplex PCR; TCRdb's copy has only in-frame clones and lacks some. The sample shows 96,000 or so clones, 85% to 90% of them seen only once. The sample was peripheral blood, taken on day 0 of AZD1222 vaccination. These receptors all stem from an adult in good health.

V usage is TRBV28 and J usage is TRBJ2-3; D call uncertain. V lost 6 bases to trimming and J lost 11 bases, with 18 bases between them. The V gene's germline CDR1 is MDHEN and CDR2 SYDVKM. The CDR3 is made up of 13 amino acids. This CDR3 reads CASRPLGPALQYF. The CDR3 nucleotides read TGTGCCAGCAGGCCCTTAGGGCCGGCGTTGCAGTATTTT.

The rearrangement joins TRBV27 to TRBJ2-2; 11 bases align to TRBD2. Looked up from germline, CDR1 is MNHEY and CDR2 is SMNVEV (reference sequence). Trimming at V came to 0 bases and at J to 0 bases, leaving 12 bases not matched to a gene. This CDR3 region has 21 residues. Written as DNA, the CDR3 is TGTGCCAGCAGTTTATCCGGCCTAGCGGGAGGCTACTCCTCGAACACCGGGGAGCTGTTTTTT. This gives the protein CASSLSGLAGGYSSNTGELFF.

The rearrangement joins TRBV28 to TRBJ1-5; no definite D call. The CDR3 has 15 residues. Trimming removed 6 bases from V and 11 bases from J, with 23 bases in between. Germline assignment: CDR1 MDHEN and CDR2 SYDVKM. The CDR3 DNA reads TGTGCCAGCAGGCATGACCCGGGCTCTCTGGGGTCCCAGCATTTT. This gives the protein CASRHDPGSLGSQHF.

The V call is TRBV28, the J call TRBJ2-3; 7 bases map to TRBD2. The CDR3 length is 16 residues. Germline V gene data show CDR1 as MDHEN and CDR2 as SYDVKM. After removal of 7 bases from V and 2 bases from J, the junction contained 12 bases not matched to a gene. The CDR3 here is CASNRQSGMDTDTQYF. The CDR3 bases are TGTGCCAGCAACCGCCAGAGCGGGATGGACACAGATACGCAGTATTTT.

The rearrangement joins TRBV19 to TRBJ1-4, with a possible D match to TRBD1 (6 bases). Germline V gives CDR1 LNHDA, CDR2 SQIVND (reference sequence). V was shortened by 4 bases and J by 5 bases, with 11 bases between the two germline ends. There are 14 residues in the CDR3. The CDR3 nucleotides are TGTGCCAGTAGTAAGGACAGTGTCAATGAAAAACTGTTTTTT. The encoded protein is CASSKDSVNEKLFF.

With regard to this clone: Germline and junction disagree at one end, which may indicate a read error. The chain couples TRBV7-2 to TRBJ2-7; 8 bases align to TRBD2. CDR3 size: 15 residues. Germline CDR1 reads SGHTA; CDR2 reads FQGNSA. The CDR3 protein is CASSLAAGAIYEQYF. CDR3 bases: TGTGCCAGCAGCCTAGCAGCGGGGGCCATCTACGAGCAGTACTTC.

DNA of the CDR3: TGTGCCAGCAGCTTCCAGACAGGGCTACAAGAGACCCAGTACTTC. It is translated as CASSFQTGLQETQYF. The rearrangement uses TRBV7-2 and TRBJ2-5, with 7 positions matching TRBD1. The CDR3 has 15 amino acids. CDR1 SGHTA and CDR2 FQGNSA come from the germline V gene. The J segment lost 2 bases and the V segment lost 3 bases, leaving 6 bases of the junction unmatched.

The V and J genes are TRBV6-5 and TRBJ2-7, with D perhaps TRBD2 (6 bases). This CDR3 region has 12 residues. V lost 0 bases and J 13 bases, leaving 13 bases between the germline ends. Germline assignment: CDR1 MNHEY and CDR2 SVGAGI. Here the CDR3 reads CASSYSIGRLYF. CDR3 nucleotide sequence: TGTGCCAGCAGTTACTCGATTGGGAGGTTATACTTC.

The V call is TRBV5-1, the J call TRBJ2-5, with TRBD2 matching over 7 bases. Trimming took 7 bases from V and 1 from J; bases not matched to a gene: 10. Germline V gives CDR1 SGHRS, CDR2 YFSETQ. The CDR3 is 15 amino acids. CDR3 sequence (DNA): TGCGCCAGCCGTTGGGACTACCGAGTCCAAGAGACCCAGTACTTC. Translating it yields CASRWDYRVQETQYF.

CDR3 loop: CASNGNTEAFF. CDR3 in DNA: TGTGCCAGCAATGGGAACACTGAAGCTTTCTTT. The J gene is TRBJ1-1, the V gene TRBV11-2; D remains ambiguous. The ends were cut back, 7 bases at V and 1 base at J, with 4 bases in the middle. This CDR3 region has 11 residues. Germline CDR1 SGHAT, CDR2 FQNNGV.

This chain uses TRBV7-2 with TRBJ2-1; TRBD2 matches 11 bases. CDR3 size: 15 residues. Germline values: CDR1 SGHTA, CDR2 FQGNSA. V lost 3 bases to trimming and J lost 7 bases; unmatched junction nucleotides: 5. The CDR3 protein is CASSFSGRAGNEQFF. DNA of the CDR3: TGTGCCAGCAGCTTTAGCGGGAGGGCCGGGAATGAGCAGTTCTTC.

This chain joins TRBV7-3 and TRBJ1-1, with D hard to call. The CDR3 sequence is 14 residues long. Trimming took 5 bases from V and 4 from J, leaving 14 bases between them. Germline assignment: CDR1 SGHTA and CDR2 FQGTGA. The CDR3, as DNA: TGTGCCAGCAGCCCGACCGGACGATTCACTGAAGCTTTCTTT. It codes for CASSPTGRFTEAFF.

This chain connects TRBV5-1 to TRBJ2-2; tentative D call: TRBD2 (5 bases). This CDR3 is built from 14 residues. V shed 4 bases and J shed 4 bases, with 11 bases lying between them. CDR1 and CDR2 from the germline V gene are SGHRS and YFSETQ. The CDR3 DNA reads TGCGCCAGCAGCCCGGGGTCGGGCACCGGGGAGCTGTTTTTT. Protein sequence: CASSPGSGTGELFF.